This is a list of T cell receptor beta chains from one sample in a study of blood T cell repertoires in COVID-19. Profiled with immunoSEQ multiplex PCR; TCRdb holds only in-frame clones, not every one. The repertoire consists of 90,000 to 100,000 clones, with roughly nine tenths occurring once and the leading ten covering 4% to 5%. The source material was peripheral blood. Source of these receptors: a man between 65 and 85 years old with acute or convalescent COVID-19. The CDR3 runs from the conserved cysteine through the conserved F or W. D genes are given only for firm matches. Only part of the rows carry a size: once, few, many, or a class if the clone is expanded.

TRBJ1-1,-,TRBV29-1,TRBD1,CSGQGSDQAFF,TGCAGCGGACAGGGGTCCGATCAAGCTTTCTTT
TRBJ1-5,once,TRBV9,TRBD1,CASSAAGTGDNQPQHF,TGTGCCAGCAGCGCCGCCGGGACAGGGGACAATCAGCCCCAGCATTTT
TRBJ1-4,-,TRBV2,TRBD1,CASNWGQGNEKLFF,TGTGCCAGCAATTGGGGACAGGGGAATGAAAAACTGTTTTTT
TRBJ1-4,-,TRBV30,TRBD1,CAGDRGGEKLFF,TGTGCCGGTGACAGGGGAGGGGAAAAACTGTTTTTT
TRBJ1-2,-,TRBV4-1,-,CASSQDPRGGPTSGYTF,TGCGCCAGCAGCCAAGATCCCCGGGGGGGGCCTACCTCGGGCTACACCTTC
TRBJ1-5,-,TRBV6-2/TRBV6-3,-,CASSMTVLNQPQHF,TGTGCCAGCAGTATGACAGTTCTCAATCAGCCCCAGCATTTT
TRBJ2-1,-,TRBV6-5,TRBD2,CASSPSGGAGNEQFF,TGTGCCAGCAGTCCAAGCGGGGGGGCTGGGAATGAGCAGTTCTTC
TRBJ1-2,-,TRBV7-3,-,CASSPSGGDYGYTF,TGTGCCAGCAGCCCCTCCGGGGGGGACTATGGCTACACCTTC
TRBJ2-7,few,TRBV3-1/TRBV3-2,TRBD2,CASSLLGGVEQYF,TGTGCCAGCAGCCTACTGGGGGGGGTAGAGCAGTACTTC
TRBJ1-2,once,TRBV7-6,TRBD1,CASSLADRGAYGYTF,TGTGCCAGCAGCTTAGCCGACAGGGGGGCCTATGGCTACACCTTC
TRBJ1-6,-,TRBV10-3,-,CATRTESSYNSPLHF,TGTGCCACCCGGACAGAGAGCTCCTATAATTCACCCCTCCACTTT
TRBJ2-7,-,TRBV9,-,CASSVATGGRSEQYF,TGTGCCAGCAGCGTAGCTACGGGGGGCAGGTCCGAGCAGTACTTC
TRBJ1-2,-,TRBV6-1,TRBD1,CASSENRGLGRGYTF,TGTGCCAGCAGTGAAAACAGGGGACTCGGAAGGGGCTACACCTTC
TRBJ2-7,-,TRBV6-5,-,CASSQSQGYEQYF,TGTGCCAGCAGTCAATCTCAGGGTTACGAGCAGTACTTC
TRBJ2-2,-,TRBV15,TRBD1,CATSRDRWDRGNTGELFF,TGTGCCACCAGCAGAGATCGATGGGACAGGGGGAACACCGGGGAGCTGTTTTTT
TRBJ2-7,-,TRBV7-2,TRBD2,CASSVRYSGVSSYEQYF,TGTGCCAGCAGCGTGAGATACAGCGGGGTGAGCTCCTACGAGCAGTACTTC
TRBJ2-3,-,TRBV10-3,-,CAISELDTDTQYF,TGTGCCATCAGTGAGTTAGACACAGATACGCAGTATTTT
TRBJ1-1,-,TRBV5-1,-,CASFVSGEEHTEAFF,TGCGCCAGTTTCGTTAGCGGGGAAGAGCACACTGAAGCTTTCTTT
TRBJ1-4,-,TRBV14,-,CASSQEWGRFNEKLFF,TGTGCCAGCAGCCAAGAATGGGGCCGCTTTAATGAAAAACTGTTTTTT
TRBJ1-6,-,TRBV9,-,CASSVGRATNSPLHF,TGTGCCAGCAGCGTGGGGAGGGCCACTAATTCACCCCTCCACTTT
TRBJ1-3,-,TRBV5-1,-,CASSLAFVGSGNTIYF,TGCGCCAGCAGCTTGGCCTTCGTGGGTAGCGGAAACACCATATATTTT
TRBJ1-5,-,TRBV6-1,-,CASSEGGGSNQPQHF,TGTGCCAGCAGTGAAGGGGGGGGGAGCAATCAGCCCCAGCATTTT
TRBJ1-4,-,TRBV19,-,CASSIDPTGKLFF,TGTGCCAGTAGTATAGACCCCACTGGAAAACTGTTTTTT
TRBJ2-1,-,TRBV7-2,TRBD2,CASSYPSGVDLHNEQFF,TGTGCCAGCAGCTATCCTAGCGGGGTAGATCTTCACAATGAGCAGTTCTTC
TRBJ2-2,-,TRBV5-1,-,CASSLALGGNTGELFF,TGCGCCAGCAGCTTGGCCTTAGGAGGGAACACCGGGGAGCTGTTTTTT
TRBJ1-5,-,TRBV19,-,CASSTGLPGPQHF,TGTGCCAGTAGCACGGGACTGCCTGGGCCCCAGCATTTT
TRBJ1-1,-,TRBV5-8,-,CASSYTGQYEAFF,TGTGCCAGCAGCTATACCGGACAGTATGAAGCTTTCTTT
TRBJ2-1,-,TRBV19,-,CASSIDPSTLVEQFF,TGTGCCAGTAGTATAGATCCCTCAACTCTAGTAGAGCAGTTCTTC
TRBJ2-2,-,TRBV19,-,CASSIRDINTGELFF,TGTGCCAGTAGTATCCGGGACATCAACACCGGGGAGCTGTTTTTT
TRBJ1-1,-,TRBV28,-,CASSFAQGSNTEAFF,TGTGCCAGCAGTTTCGCCCAGGGCTCGAACACTGAAGCTTTCTTT
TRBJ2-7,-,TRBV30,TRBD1,CAWRILGQGPYEQYF,TGTGCCTGGAGGATATTGGGACAGGGACCCTACGAGCAGTACTTC
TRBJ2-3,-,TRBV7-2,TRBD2,CASSPRLAGTDTQYF,TGTGCCAGCAGCCCCAGACTAGCAGGGACAGATACGCAGTATTTT
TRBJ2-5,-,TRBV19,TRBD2,CASSMSGGTQETQYF,TGTGCCAGTAGTATGAGCGGGGGGACCCAAGAGACCCAGTACTTC
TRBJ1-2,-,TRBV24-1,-,CATSQGTGYTF,TGTGCCACCAGCCAGGGTACTGGCTACACCTTC
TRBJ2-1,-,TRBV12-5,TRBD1,CASGLGTGNEQFF,TGTGCTAGTGGTTTAGGGACAGGGAATGAGCAGTTCTTC
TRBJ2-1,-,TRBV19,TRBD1,CASSTLRRRTGSYNEQFF,TGTGCCAGTAGTACCCTCCGGCGACGGACAGGCTCCTACAATGAGCAGTTCTTC
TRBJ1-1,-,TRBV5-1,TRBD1,CASSLNRGGTEAFF,TGCGCCAGCAGCTTGAACAGGGGTGGTACTGAAGCTTTCTTT
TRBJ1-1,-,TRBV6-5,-,CASTQNTEAFF,TGTGCCAGCACCCAAAACACTGAAGCTTTCTTT
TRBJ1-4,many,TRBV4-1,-,CASSQGLNEKLFF,TGCGCCAGCAGCCAAGGACTTAATGAAAAACTGTTTTTT
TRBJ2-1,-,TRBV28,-,CASSLGGASRDEQFF,TGTGCCAGCAGTTTAGGGGGGGCTAGCCGCGATGAGCAGTTCTTC
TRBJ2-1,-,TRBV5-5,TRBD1,CASSPGTGDLYNEQFF,TGTGCCAGCAGCCCCGGGACAGGGGACCTATACAATGAGCAGTTCTTC
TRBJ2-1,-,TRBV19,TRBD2,CASSMTSSGVNEQFF,TGTGCCAGTAGTATGACTAGCTCCGGGGTGAATGAGCAGTTCTTC
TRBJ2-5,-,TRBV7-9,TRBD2,CASSVSSGGSLVTQYF,TGTGCCAGCAGCGTTTCTAGCGGGGGTTCCCTGGTGACCCAGTACTTC
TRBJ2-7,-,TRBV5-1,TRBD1,CASSRDRVYEQYF,TGCGCCAGCAGCCGGGACAGGGTCTACGAGCAGTACTTC
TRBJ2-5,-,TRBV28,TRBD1,CASSLNRGIQETQYF,TGTGCCAGCAGTTTAAACAGGGGGATCCAAGAGACCCAGTACTTC
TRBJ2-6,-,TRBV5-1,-,CASSLLSGANVLTF,TGCGCCAGCAGCTTGCTTTCTGGGGCCAACGTCCTGACTTTC
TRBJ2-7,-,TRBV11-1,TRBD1,CASSRTGRSYEQYF,TGTGCCAGCAGCAGGACAGGTCGCTCCTACGAGCAGTACTTC
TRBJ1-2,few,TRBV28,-,CASSSPRGYGYGYTF,TGTGCCAGCAGTTCACCCCGGGGGTATGGCTATGGCTACACCTTC
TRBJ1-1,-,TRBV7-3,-,CASSLMSGRNTEAFF,TGTGCCAGCAGCTTAATGTCAGGGCGGAACACTGAAGCTTTCTTT
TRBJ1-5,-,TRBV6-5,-,CASSSAAGQPQHF,TGTGCCAGCAGTTCGGCGGCGGGTCAGCCCCAGCATTTT
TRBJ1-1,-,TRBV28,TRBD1,CASSRTDRGRNTEAFF,TGTGCCAGCAGCCGAACTGACAGGGGCCGGAACACTGAAGCTTTCTTT
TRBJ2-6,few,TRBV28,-,CASRPLDSFVSGANVLTF,TGTGCCAGCAGACCCCTAGATTCTTTCGTCTCTGGGGCCAACGTCCTGACTTTC
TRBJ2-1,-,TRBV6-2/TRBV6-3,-,CASSYSPVGQFF,TGTGCCAGCAGTTACTCTCCAGTTGGGCAGTTCTTC
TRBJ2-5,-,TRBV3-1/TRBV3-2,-,CASSQGENRIKETQYF,TGTGCCAGCAGCCAAGGAGAAAACAGAATAAAGGAGACCCAGTACTTC
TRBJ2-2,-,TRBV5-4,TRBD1,CASSSGSTGVDTGELFF,TGTGCCAGCAGCTCCGGATCGACAGGGGTGGACACCGGGGAGCTGTTTTTT
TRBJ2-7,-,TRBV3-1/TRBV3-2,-,CASSHRGTEQYF,TGTGCCAGCAGCCATAGGGGGACCGAGCAGTACTTC
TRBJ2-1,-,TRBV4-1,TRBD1,CASSYWTGAYNEQFF,TGCGCCAGCAGTTACTGGACAGGGGCCTACAATGAGCAGTTCTTC
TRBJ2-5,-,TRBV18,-,CASSPLQEGDQYF,TGTGCCAGCTCACCACTACAGGAAGGGGATCAGTACTTC
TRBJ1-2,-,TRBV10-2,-,CASSDSGRYGYTF,TGCGCCAGCAGTGATTCAGGGAGGTATGGCTACACCTTC